These 11 T cell receptor beta chains were sequenced from one sample in a study of CD8+ T cells in alopecia areata. Extracted RNA was reverse transcribed into cDNA, the sequencing template. The protocol was immunoSEQ multiplex PCR, while the TCRdb copy is restricted to in-frame clones and leaves out a portion. The sample carries approximately 45,000 clones, roughly 65% recorded once. Treatment indicated: oral pan-JAK inhibitor, 5-10 mg twice daily. The input for sequencing was CD8+ T cells sorted from blood, taken at week 4, from a patient treated with tofacitinib. The receptors derive from a human donor with alopecia areata.

Only one count was recorded for this clone. The J gene is TRBJ1-2, the V gene TRBV29-1; 9 nucleotides match TRBD1. The germline CDR1 and CDR2 sequences are SQVTM and ANQGSEA. The V gene end was trimmed by 6 bases and the J gene end by 6 bases; junction bases not matched to a gene: 8. This CDR3 comprises 13 residues. CDR3 nucleotides: TGCAGCGTCGTTACAGGGGGCGTAGATGGCTACACCTTC. Translating it yields CSVVTGGVDGYTF.

The V gene is TRBV14, the J gene TRBJ1-6; 11 bases match TRBD1. CDR1 SGHDN and CDR2 FVKESK come from the germline V gene. This CDR3 spans 18 amino acids. The V gene end was trimmed by 0 bases and the J gene end by 9 bases; junction bases not matched to a gene: 10. The CDR3: CASSQDVGTGGYGSPLHF. The CDR3 DNA is TGTGCCAGCAGCCAAGATGTAGGGACAGGGGGGTATGGTTCACCCCTCCACTTT.

The rearrangement links TRBV4-1 to TRBJ2-1; 8 nucleotides align to TRBD2. Germline V gives CDR1 MGHRA, CDR2 YSYEKL. Trimming took 1 base from V and 3 from J; bases not matched to a gene: 2. The CDR3 consists of 15 residues. The CDR3 loop is CASSQGSGNYNEQFF. In DNA, the CDR3 is TGCGCCAGCAGCCAAGGTAGCGGGAACTACAATGAGCAGTTCTTC.

This sequence joins TRBV19 and TRBJ2-1, with D possibly matching TRBD2 (6 bases). V lost 9 bases and J lost 6, with 15 bases in between. The CDR3 is made up of 13 amino acids. Germline lookup yields CDR1 LNHDA and CDR2 SQIVND (reference sequence). The CDR3 here is CASTDYAVNEQFF. The CDR3 DNA is TGTGCCAGCACGGACTACGCCGTCAATGAGCAGTTCTTC.

V usage is TRBV30 and J usage is TRBJ1-3; D is unresolved. Deletions cut 0 bases from V and 3 bases from J, with 6 bases between. CDR3 length: 13 residues. Germline CDR1 GTSNPN, CDR2 SVGIG (reference sequence). The CDR3 coding sequence is TGTGCCTGGAGTGTACGGAGTGGAAACACCATATATTTT. This translates into CAWSVRSGNTIYF.

The chain has TRBV7-8 and TRBJ2-5, with a tentative D call TRBD1 (5 bases). V dropped 3 bases and J dropped 1 base, with 15 bases sitting between them. The germline CDR1 and CDR2 sequences are SGHVS and FQNEAQ. The CDR3 extends over 16 amino acids. CDR3 residues: CASSLYRQKPQETQYF. CDR3 in DNA: TGTGCCAGCAGCTTGTATAGACAGAAACCCCAAGAGACCCAGTACTTC.

The gene calls are TRBV4-3 and TRBJ1-5; D is ambiguous. V lost 4 bases to trimming and J lost 5 bases, with 9 bases between them. This CDR3 contains 13 residues. Germline loops: CDR1 LGHNA, CDR2 YSLEER. The DNA for the CDR3 is TGCGCCAGCAGCCCGTACCGGGATCAGCCCCAGCATTTT. Amino acid sequence: CASSPYRDQPQHF.

This clone was seen only once. The chain carries TRBV9 and TRBJ2-1; 7 bases map to TRBD2. Trimming took 0 bases from V and 7 from J; bases not matched to a gene: 7. Per the germline V gene, CDR1 is SGDLS and CDR2 is YYNGEE. CDR3 length: 15 amino acids. Here the CDR3 DNA reads TGTGCCAGCAGCGTAGGAGGCGGGGGAGGAAATGAGCAGTTCTTC. Protein: CASSVGGGGGNEQFF.

The chain employs TRBV18 and TRBJ2-5; perhaps TRBD1 as D (6 bases). With 1 base removed from V and 5 bases from J, the gap between germline ends came to 20 bases. The CDR3 has 17 residues. CDR1 KGHSH and CDR2 LQKENI come from the germline V gene. The CDR3 loop reads CASSPRVVEQGVETQYF. CDR3 coding DNA: TGTGCCAGCTCACCACGGGTGGTGGAACAGGGAGTGGAGACCCAGTACTTC.

V gene TRBV5-1 combines with J gene TRBJ1-2; D remains ambiguous. The ends were cut back, 6 bases at V and 7 bases at J, with 16 bases in the middle. There are 13 residues in the CDR3. From germline, CDR1 is SGHRS and CDR2 YFSETQ. The CDR3, as DNA: TGCGCCAGCAAACCGGACGGAGTCTCTGGCTACACCTTC. It translates to CASKPDGVSGYTF.

The chain links TRBV7-2 to TRBJ2-7, with D unresolved. Germline lookup yields CDR1 SGHTA and CDR2 FQGNSA. The CDR3 is 12 residues long. V dropped 5 bases and J dropped 2 bases, with 7 bases sitting between them. The CDR3 reads CASSRSAYEQYF. CDR3 DNA: TGTGCCAGCAGCCGCAGTGCCTACGAGCAGTACTTC. Using reference TRBV7-2 and TRBJ2-7 for the parts outside the CDR3, the full variable domain is GAGVSQSPSNKVTEKGKDVELRCDPISGHTALYWYRQSLGQGLEFLIYFQGNSAPDKSGLPSDRFSAERTGGSVSTLTIQRTQQEDSAVYLCASSRSAYEQYFGPGTRLTVT.